The 5 T cell receptor beta chains reported below all come from one sample, sequenced in a study of blood T cell repertoires in COVID-19. The method was immunoSEQ multiplex PCR; TCRdb's version includes in-frame clones alone and lacks a portion of them. Of around 370,000 clones listed, around 87% were seen once; the top ten hold about 6.3%. The source material was peripheral blood. Receptor source: a woman between 50 and 59 years old with COVID-19, enrolled during active disease.

The V call is TRBV7-8, the J call TRBJ1-2, with TRBD1 identical over 9 bases. Germline V gives CDR1 SGHVS, CDR2 FQNEAQ. This CDR3 is built from 14 residues. Trimming took 6 bases from V and 8 from J; bases not matched to a gene: 10. CDR3 protein: CASRGAGTGKGYTF. DNA of the CDR3: TGTGCCAGCAGGGGCGCTGGGACAGGGAAGGGCTACACCTTC.

The V gene is TRBV5-1, the J gene TRBJ2-7, with 8 bases lining up with TRBD2. CDR1 and CDR2 (germline): SGHRS, YFSETQ. The CDR3 loop spans 16 amino acids. The V segment lost 3 bases and the J segment 2 bases; nucleotides outside the gene matches: 10. In nucleotides, the CDR3 is TGCGCCAGCAGCTACGAAACTAGCGGTTATGCCTACGAGCAGTACTTC. Residues: CASSYETSGYAYEQYF.

This clone came up once. J is TRBJ2-1 and V is TRBV4-3; perhaps TRBD2 as D (5 bases). The CDR3 runs to 15 residues. Germline CDR1 and CDR2: LGHNA and YSLEER. V was pared by 0 bases and J by 4 bases, with 10 bases between. This CDR3 reads CASSQDGLEYNEQFF. The CDR3 nucleotides are TGCGCCAGCAGCCAAGATGGACTGGAGTACAATGAGCAGTTCTTC.

J is TRBJ1-1 and V is TRBV5-4; maybe TRBD1 (5 bases). V was pared by 9 bases and J by 2 bases, with 29 bases between. From germline, CDR1 is SGHNT and CDR2 YYREEE (reference sequence). This CDR3 has 18 amino acids. The CDR3 nucleotides read TGTGCCACAAAACTAACAAACCGGGACGGGGGATCTAACACTGAAGCTTTCTTT. It specifies CATKLTNRDGGSNTEAFF.

V usage is TRBV6-2 or TRBV6-3 and J usage is TRBJ2-3, with D maybe TRBD2 (6 bases). With 0 bases removed from V and 2 bases from J, the gap between germline ends came to 12 bases. The CDR3 covers 16 residues. Looked up from germline, CDR1 is MNHEY and CDR2 is SVGEGT. Here the CDR3 reads CASSYSAGTHTDTQYF. Written as DNA, the CDR3 is TGTGCCAGCAGTTACTCGGCGGGAACCCACACAGATACGCAGTATTTT.